These 23 T cell receptor beta chains were sequenced from one sample in a study of regulatory T cells in long-lasting Graves disease. Researchers made TCR beta libraries by using iRepertoire HTBI primers and running Arm-PCR on CDR3 regions. TCRdb itself ran the multiplex PCR reads through MiXCR, one entry per CDR3 protein. The repertoire has approximately 250,000 distinct CDR3 sequences, approximately 20% of them found once; the top ten carry approximately 20%. Time point reported: newly diagnosed GD, antithyroid drugs for less than 3 months. After RNA was extracted from PBMCs, the TCR library was made from it. The specimen comprised peripheral blood mononuclear cells (PBMCs), sampled at new diagnosis, from a patient treated with antithyroid drugs. Receptor source: a female donor with Graves disease.

This clonotype was seen repeatedly, ten times or more. The V gene is TRBV29-1, the J gene TRBJ2-2; D uncertain. V was cut by 7 bases and J by 0 bases, with 15 bases left in between. From germline, CDR1 is SQVTM and CDR2 ANQGSEA. The CDR3 sequence is 15 residues long. The CDR3 DNA reads TGCAGCGGCGCCGGGTCCCAGACGAACACCGGGGAGCTGTTTTTT. Protein product: CSGAGSQTNTGELFF.

The table lists this clonotype with a few counts. Its ends do not fully match the called genes, so a read error is possible. The chain is built from TRBV20-1 and TRBJ2-7; 7 bases are shared with TRBD1. The germline V gene has CDR1 DFQATT and CDR2 SNEGSKA (reference sequence). The CDR3 contains 14 residues. DNA of the CDR3: TGCAGTACTAGGGCCGGGACAGCCGCCTACGAGCAGTACTTC. It specifies CSTRAGTAAYEQYF.

CDR3 sequence (DNA): TGTGCCAGCAGCTCAAATCCACGGCATGGCTACACCTTC. Translating it yields CASSSNPRHGYTF. The gene calls are TRBV9 and TRBJ1-2; D is ambiguous. This CDR3 has 13 amino acids. The germline V gene has CDR1 SGDLS and CDR2 YYNGEE. Trimming took off 4 bases at V and 6 bases at J, with 13 bases between the two ends.

This clonotype appeared many times. V usage is TRBV6-2 or TRBV6-3 and J usage is TRBJ2-7; D is unresolved. CDR3 length: 19 amino acids. Trimming took off 2 bases at V and 2 bases at J, with 25 bases between the two ends. From germline, CDR1 is MNHEY and CDR2 SVGEGT. The CDR3 DNA reads TGTGCCAGCAGTTACCCGGTCCCATCCAATGGACGGTCCCCCTACGAGCAGTACTTC. This translates into CASSYPVPSNGRSPYEQYF.

This clonotype was seen ten or more times. The rearrangement links TRBV3-2 to TRBJ2-2; the D call TRBD2 from the table was never checked on the DNA. TRBV3-2 is given as a pseudogene. The CDR3 is made up of 16 amino acids. The DNA for the CDR3 is TGTGCCAGCAGCCAACCCGGGACTAAGAACACCGGGGAGCTGTTTTTT. This sequence encodes CASSQPGTKNTGELFF.

This clonotype was seen ten or more times. J is TRBJ1-2 and V is TRBV9; 8 bases align to TRBD1. V was pared by 4 bases and J by 3 bases, with 5 bases of the junction left unmatched. Germline CDR1 is SGDLS and CDR2 is YYNGEE. This CDR3 is built from 14 residues. CDR3 loop: CASSTQQGDYGYTF. The CDR3 DNA reads as TGTGCCAGCAGCACACAACAGGGGGACTATGGCTACACCTTC.

This clonotype has at least ten counts. This chain uses TRBV27 with TRBJ2-7; 13 nucleotides line up with TRBD2. V was clipped by 3 bases and J by 5 bases; unmatched bases: 10. This CDR3 is built from 17 residues. Germline V gene lookup returns CDR1 MNHEY and CDR2 SMNVEV (reference sequence). CDR3 DNA: TGTGCCAGCAGTTTGGTTGAGGGACTAGCGGGAACTCACGAGCAGTACTTC. Residues: CASSLVEGLAGTHEQYF.

This clonotype has a count of ten or more. The V and J genes are TRBV7-3 and TRBJ2-7, with TRBD2 identical over 11 bases. Germline assignment: CDR1 SGHTA and CDR2 FQGTGA. The V segment lost 5 bases and the J segment 3 bases; nucleotides outside the gene matches: 6. The CDR3 is 15 residues long. The CDR3 sequence: CASSRTSGSDYEQYF. The CDR3 nucleotides read TGTGCCAGCAGCCGAACTAGCGGGAGTGACTACGAGCAGTACTTC. Supplemented by reference TRBV7-3 and TRBJ2-7, the full variable domain reads GAGVSQTPSNKVTEKGKYVELRCDPISGHTALYWYRQSLGQGPEFLIYFQGTGAADDSGLPNDRFFAVRPEGSVSTLKIQRTERGDSAVYLCASSRTSGSDYEQYFGPGTRLTVT.

This clonotype occurred many times. This sequence joins TRBV6-2 or TRBV6-3 and TRBJ2-2, with a tentative D call TRBD1 (5 bases). The length of the CDR3 is 15 residues. Per germline, CDR1 MNHEY and CDR2 SVGEGT. Trimming took off 3 bases at V and 5 bases at J, with 13 bases between the two ends. As DNA, the CDR3 is TGTGCCAGCAGTTATATAAGGGGTCGGACCGGGGAGCTGTTTTTT. Its protein is CASSYIRGRTGELFF.

This clonotype was picked up many times. V is TRBV19 and J is TRBJ1-1; tentative D call: TRBD1 (6 bases). CDR3 length: 14 amino acids. Trimming took 6 bases from V and 1 from J, leaving 12 bases between them. Germline loops: CDR1 LNHDA, CDR2 SQIVND (reference sequence). For the CDR3, the DNA is TGTGCCAGTAGAAGGGGGAGTTCGAACACTGAAGCTTTCTTT. This codes for CASRRGSSNTEAFF.

This clonotype came up a few times. The chain links TRBV5-1 to TRBJ2-2; 8 bases are a match to TRBD2. Losses at the gene ends were 2 bases for V and 5 bases for J; bases not matched to a gene: 5. Germline assignment: CDR1 SGHRS and CDR2 YFSETQ. The CDR3 has 15 amino acids. The CDR3 sequence is CASSFLAGSTGELFF. The CDR3 DNA is TGCGCCAGCAGCTTTTTAGCGGGAAGTACCGGGGAGCTGTTTTTT.

This clonotype was observed at least ten times. V and J are TRBV28 and TRBJ2-5; D might be TRBD1 or TRBD2, each matching 5 bases. Trimming left V 7 bases short and J 4 bases short, with 13 bases between. The germline CDR1 and CDR2 sequences are MDHEN and SYDVKM. The length of the CDR3 is 13 residues. This CDR3 reads CASTERGPETQYF. CDR3 nucleotide sequence: TGTGCCAGCACGGAGAGGGGACCAGAGACCCAGTACTTC.

This clonotype was counted at least ten times. This chain connects TRBV5-6 to TRBJ1-1; 7 bases agree with TRBD1. Germline trimming cut 0 bases from V and 4 bases from J; bases unmatched to any gene: 12. The CDR3 contains 17 residues. CDR1 and CDR2 from the germline V gene are SGHDT and YYEEEE. CDR3 residues: CASSLGQDRPLGTEAFF. Written as DNA, the CDR3 is TGTGCCAGCAGCTTGGGGCAGGACAGGCCCCTCGGCACTGAAGCTTTCTTT.

This clonotype was picked up many times. The genes are TRBV30 and TRBJ1-6; 9 bases are shared with TRBD1. The V segment lost 0 bases and the J segment 9 bases; nucleotides outside the gene matches: 6. This CDR3 spans 15 amino acids. CDR1 and CDR2 from the germline V gene are GTSNPN and SVGIG (reference sequence). CDR3 DNA: TGTGCCTGGAGTGTTGGGACAGGGTTGACTTCACCCCTCCACTTT. Encoded protein: CAWSVGTGLTSPLHF. The full variable domain, its missing parts supplied by reference TRBV30 and TRBJ1-6, is SQTIHQWPATLVQPVGSPLSLECTVEGTSNPNLYWYRQAAGRGLQLLFYSVGIGQISSEVPQNLSASRPQDRQFILSSKKLLLSDSGFYLCAWSVGTGLTSPLHFGNGTRLTVT.

The chain carries TRBV30 and TRBJ1-4; possibly TRBD1 for D (5 bases). V lost 1 base to trimming and J lost 8 bases, with 14 bases between them. The CDR3 has 14 residues. Germline V gene sequence: CDR1 GTSNPN, CDR2 SVGIG (reference sequence). As DNA, the CDR3 is TGTGCCTGGAGTGCGGGACCTGGGGGAGAAAAACTGTTTTTT. This gives the protein CAWSAGPGGEKLFF.

This clonotype was observed at least ten times. The rearrangement uses TRBV24-1 and TRBJ1-5; D unclear. The length of the CDR3 is 14 residues. Per germline, CDR1 KGHDR and CDR2 SFDVKD. V lost 3 bases and J lost 6, with 11 bases in between. The CDR3 is CATSDIWETQPQHF. The CDR3 DNA sequence: TGTGCCACCAGTGATATTTGGGAAACTCAGCCCCAGCATTTT.

This clonotype was counted between two and nine times. The rearrangement uses TRBV18 and TRBJ2-7; tentatively, D is TRBD2 (5 bases). The V end lost 0 bases, the J end lost 3 bases, and 12 bases lay between the germline ends. Germline V gene lookup returns CDR1 KGHSH and CDR2 LQKENI. The CDR3 sequence is 15 residues long. The CDR3 sequence: CASSPPSFSGYEQYF. CDR3 in DNA: TGTGCCAGCTCACCACCTAGCTTCAGCGGCTACGAGCAGTACTTC.

There are many counts of this clonotype. CDR3 nucleotide sequence: TGTGCCAGCAGTTACCGGGACAGGGGGCTCTCCTATAATTCACCCCTCCACTTT. Its protein product is CASSYRDRGLSYNSPLHF. The J gene is TRBJ1-6, the V gene TRBV28, with 12 bases that match TRBD1. The germline V gene encodes CDR1 MDHEN and CDR2 SYDVKM. The CDR3 is 18 residues long. The junction had 4 bases not matched to a gene; V was cut back by 4 bases and J by 0 bases. The full variable domain, completed using reference TRBV28 and TRBJ1-6, is DVKVTQSSRYLVKRTGEKVFLECVQDMDHENMFWYRQDPGLGLRLIYFSYDVKMKEKGDIPEGYSVSREKKERFSLILESASTNQTSMYLCASSYRDRGLSYNSPLHFGNGTRLTVT.

This clonotype appeared many times. This chain links TRBV7-9 with TRBJ2-7; D unresolved. V lost 4 bases and J 3 bases, leaving 13 bases between the germline ends. The germline CDR1 and CDR2 sequences are SEHNR and FQNEAQ (reference sequence). This CDR3 spans 14 amino acids. The CDR3 protein is CASSSDPNYYEQYF. The CDR3 nucleotides are TGTGCCAGCAGCTCAGACCCTAATTACTACGAGCAGTACTTC.

This clonotype has at least ten counts. The chain links TRBV6-1 to TRBJ2-3; no clear D. CDR3 size: 14 residues. CDR1 is MNHNS, CDR2 SASEGT, per germline. The ends were cut back, 5 bases at V and 2 bases at J, with 11 bases in the middle. In DNA form, the CDR3 reads TGTGCCAGCAGTCTCGGAGTTCCCACAGATACGCAGTATTTT. Its protein product is CASSLGVPTDTQYF.

This clonotype was found many times. The chain links TRBV2 to TRBJ1-5; 8 bases map to TRBD1. The CDR3 length is 14 residues. Germline lookup yields CDR1 SNHLY and CDR2 FYNNEI. V dropped 4 bases and J dropped 5; count of bases not matched to a gene: 4. For the CDR3, the DNA is TGTGCCAGCAGTGGACAGGGGAGGTATCAGCCCCAGCATTTT. It codes for CASSGQGRYQPQHF.

This clonotype appeared many times. The chain has TRBV12-3 or TRBV12-4 and TRBJ2-1; no firm D call. The CDR3 has 14 residues. Trimming pared 5 bases from V and 6 bases from J, leaving 14 bases between. In DNA, the CDR3 is TGTGCCAGCAGTCTCTACGAAACCGCCAATGAGCAGTTCTTC. It translates to CASSLYETANEQFF.

This clonotype was seen ten or more times. The genes are TRBV20-1 and TRBJ2-7; a weak D match, TRBD2 (6 bases). Trimming cost V 6 bases and J 2 bases, with 14 bases left between them. This CDR3 contains 13 residues. Looked up from germline, CDR1 is DFQATT and CDR2 is SNEGSKA (reference sequence). The CDR3, as DNA: TGCAGTGCCCATGGGAGACTAGCCTACGAGCAGTACTTC. This codes for CSAHGRLAYEQYF.